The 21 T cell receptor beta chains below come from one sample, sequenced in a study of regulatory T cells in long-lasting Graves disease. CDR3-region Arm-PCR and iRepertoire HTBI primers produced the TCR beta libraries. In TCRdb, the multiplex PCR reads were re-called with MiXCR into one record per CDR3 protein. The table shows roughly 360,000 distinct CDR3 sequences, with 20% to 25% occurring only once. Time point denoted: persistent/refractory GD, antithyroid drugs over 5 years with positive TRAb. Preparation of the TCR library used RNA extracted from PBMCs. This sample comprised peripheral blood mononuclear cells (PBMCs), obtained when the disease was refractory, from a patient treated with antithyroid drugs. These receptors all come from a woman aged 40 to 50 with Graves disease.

The CDR3 nucleotides read TGTGCTAGTGGTGCCGTGGTGGCGGGAGTAAATGAGCAGTTCTTC. Protein product: CASGAVVAGVNEQFF. The rearrangement joins TRBV12-5 to TRBJ2-1; the match to TRBD2 covers 7 bases. The CDR3 length is 15 residues. Looked up from germline, CDR1 is LGHNT and CDR2 is FRNRAP. Trimming cost V 5 bases and J 7 bases; bases outside gene matches: 11.

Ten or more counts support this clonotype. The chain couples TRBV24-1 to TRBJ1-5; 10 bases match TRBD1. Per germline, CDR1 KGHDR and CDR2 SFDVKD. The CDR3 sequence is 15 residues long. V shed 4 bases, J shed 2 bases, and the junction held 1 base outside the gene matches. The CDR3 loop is CATSEGTGGNQPQHF. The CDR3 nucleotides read TGTGCCACCAGTGAGGGGACAGGGGGCAATCAGCCCCAGCATTTT.

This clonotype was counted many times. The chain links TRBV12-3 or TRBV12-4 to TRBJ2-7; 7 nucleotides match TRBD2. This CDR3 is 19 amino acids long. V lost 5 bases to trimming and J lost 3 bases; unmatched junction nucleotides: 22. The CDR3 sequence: CASSRKPSFSRGSFYEQYF. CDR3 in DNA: TGTGCCAGCAGTCGAAAACCCTCTTTTTCCCGCGGGAGCTTCTACGAGCAGTACTTC.

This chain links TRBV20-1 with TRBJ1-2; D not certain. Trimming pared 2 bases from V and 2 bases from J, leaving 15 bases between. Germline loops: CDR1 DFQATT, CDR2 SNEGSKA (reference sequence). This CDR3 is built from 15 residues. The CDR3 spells CSARPLSTGNYGYTF. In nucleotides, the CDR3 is TGCAGTGCTAGACCCCTCTCCACGGGGAACTATGGCTACACCTTC.

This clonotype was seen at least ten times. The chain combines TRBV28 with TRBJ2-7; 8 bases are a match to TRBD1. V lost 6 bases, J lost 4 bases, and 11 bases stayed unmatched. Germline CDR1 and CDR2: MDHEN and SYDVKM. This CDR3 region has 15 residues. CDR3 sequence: CASSQSSTGVYEQYF. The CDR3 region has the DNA TGTGCCAGCAGCCAATCCTCGACAGGGGTGTACGAGCAGTACTTC.

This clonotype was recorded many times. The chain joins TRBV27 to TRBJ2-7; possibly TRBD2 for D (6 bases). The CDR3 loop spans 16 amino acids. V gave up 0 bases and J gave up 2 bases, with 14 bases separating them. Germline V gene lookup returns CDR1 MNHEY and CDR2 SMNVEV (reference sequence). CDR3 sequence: CASSLSYASVTYEQYF. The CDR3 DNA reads TGTGCCAGCAGTTTATCGTATGCTAGCGTTACCTACGAGCAGTACTTC.

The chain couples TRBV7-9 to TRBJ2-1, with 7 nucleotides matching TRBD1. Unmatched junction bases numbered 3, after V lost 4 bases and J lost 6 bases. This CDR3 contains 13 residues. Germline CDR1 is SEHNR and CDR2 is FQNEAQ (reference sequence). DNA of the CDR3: TGTGCCAGCAGCTCGGACAGGCTCAATGAGCAGTTCTTC. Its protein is CASSSDRLNEQFF.

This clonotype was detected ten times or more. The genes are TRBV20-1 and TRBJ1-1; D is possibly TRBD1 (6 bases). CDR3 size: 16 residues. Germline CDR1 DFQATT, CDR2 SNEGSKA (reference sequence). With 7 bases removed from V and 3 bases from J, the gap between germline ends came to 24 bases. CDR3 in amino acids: CSGVRGEQGPDTEAFF. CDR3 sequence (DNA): TGCAGTGGGGTCCGAGGAGAACAGGGACCGGACACTGAAGCTTTCTTT.

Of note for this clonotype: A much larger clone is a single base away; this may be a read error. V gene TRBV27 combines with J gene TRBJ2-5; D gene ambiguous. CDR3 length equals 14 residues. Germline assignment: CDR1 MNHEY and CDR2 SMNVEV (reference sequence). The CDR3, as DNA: TGTGCCAGCAGTTTCGAGTCAAACCAGGAGACCCAGTACTTC. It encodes CASSFESNQETQYF.

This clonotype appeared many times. CDR3 in DNA: TGTGCCAGCAGTTACTCGAGGGACAGCCACTCCTACGAGCAGTACTTC. This sequence encodes CASSYSRDSHSYEQYF. This sequence joins TRBV6-5 and TRBJ2-7; TRBD1 matches 7 bases. There are 16 residues in the CDR3. Unmatched junction bases numbered 5, after V lost 0 bases and J lost 0 bases. Germline CDR1 reads MNHEY; CDR2 reads SVGAGI.

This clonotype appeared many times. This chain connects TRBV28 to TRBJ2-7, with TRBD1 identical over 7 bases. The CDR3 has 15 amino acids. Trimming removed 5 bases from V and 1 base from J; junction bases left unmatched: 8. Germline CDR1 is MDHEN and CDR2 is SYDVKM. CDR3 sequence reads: CASSPGQVFSYEQYF. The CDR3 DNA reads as TGTGCCAGCAGTCCAGGACAGGTCTTTTCCTACGAGCAGTACTTC.

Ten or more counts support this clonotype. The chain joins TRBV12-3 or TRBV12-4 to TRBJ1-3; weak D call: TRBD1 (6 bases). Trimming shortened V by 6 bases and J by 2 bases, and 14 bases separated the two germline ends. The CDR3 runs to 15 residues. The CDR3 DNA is TGTGCCAGCAGAGTAACAGGGCTGCCTGGAAACACCATATATTTT. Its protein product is CASRVTGLPGNTIYF.

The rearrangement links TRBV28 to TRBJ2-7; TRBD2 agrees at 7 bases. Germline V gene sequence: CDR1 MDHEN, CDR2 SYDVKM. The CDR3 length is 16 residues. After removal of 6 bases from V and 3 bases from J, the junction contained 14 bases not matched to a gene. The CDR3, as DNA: TGTGCCAGCAGCCCCGGCTCCGGGACTACCTACTACGAGCAGTACTTC. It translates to CASSPGSGTTYYEQYF.

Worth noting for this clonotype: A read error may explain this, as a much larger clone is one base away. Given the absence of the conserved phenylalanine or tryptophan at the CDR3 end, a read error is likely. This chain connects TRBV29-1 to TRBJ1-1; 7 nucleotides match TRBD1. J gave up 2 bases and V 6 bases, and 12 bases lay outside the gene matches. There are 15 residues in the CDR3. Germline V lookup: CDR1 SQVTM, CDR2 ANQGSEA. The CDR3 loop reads CSVQGGQGINTEAFS. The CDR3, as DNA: TGCAGCGTCCAAGGGGGCCAGGGGATCAACACTGAAGCTTTCTCT.

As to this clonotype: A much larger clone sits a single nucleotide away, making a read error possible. The chain's CDR3 is CASSPIAGMNTGELLF. DNA of the CDR3: TGTGCCAGCAGTCCTATAGCGGGGATGAACACCGGGGAGCTGCTTTTT. V gene TRBV28 combines with J gene TRBJ2-2; 8 nucleotides align to TRBD2. The CDR3 loop spans 16 amino acids. From germline, CDR1 is MDHEN and CDR2 SYDVKM.

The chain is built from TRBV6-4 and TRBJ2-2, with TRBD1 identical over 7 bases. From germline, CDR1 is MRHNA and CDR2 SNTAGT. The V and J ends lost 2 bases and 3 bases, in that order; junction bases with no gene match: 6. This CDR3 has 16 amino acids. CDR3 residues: CASSDRDSSDTGELFF. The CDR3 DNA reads TGTGCCAGCAGTGACAGGGACAGCTCCGACACCGGGGAGCTGTTTTTT.

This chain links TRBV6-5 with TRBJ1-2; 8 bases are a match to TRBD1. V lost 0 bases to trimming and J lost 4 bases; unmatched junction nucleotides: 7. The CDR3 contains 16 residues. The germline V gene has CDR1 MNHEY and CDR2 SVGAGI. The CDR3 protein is CASSYSAPGGGYGYTF. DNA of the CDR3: TGTGCCAGCAGTTACTCGGCCCCAGGGGGCGGCTATGGCTACACCTTC.

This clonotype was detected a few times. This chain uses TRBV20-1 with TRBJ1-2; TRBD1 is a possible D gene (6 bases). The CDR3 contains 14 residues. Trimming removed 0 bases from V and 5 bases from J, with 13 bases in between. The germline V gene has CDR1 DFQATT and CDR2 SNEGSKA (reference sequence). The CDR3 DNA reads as TGCAGTGCTAGAGATCTCCGGGACACTTATGGCTACACCTTC. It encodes CSARDLRDTYGYTF.

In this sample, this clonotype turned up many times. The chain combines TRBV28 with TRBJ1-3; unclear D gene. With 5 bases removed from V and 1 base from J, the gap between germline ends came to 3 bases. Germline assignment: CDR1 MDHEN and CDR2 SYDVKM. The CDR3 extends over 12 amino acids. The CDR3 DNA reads TGTGCCAGCAGTCTGTCTGGAAACACCATATATTTT. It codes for CASSLSGNTIYF.

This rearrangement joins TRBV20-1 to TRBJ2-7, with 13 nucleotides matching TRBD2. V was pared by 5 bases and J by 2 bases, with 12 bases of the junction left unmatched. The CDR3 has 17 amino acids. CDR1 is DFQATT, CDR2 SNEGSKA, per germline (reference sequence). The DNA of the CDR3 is TGCAGTGCTCTACGGCTTCCGGGACTAGCGGGGCCCTACGAGCAGTACTTC. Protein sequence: CSALRLPGLAGPYEQYF.

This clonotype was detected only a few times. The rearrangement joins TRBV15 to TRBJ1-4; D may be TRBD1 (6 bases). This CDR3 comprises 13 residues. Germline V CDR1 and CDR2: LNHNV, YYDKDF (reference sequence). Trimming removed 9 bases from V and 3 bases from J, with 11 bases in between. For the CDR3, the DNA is TGTGCCACTTCAGGGGTCCCTAATGAAAAACTGTTTTTT. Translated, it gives CATSGVPNEKLFF.